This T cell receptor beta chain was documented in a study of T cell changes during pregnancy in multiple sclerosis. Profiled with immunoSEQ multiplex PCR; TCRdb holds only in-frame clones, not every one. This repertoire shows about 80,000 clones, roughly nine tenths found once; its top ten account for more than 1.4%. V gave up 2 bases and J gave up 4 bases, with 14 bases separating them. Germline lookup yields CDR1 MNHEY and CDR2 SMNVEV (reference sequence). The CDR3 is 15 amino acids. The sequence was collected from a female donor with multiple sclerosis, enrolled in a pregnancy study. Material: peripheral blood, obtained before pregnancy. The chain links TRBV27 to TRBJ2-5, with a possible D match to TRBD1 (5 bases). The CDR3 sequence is CASSLRQGKGETQYF. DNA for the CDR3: TGTGCCAGCAGTTTACGGCAGGGAAAGGGAGAGACCCAGTACTTC.